This TCR beta chain was found in a study of blood T cell repertoires in COVID-19. Across the whole study: T cells, B-cell-depleted T cells, or PBMCs supplied cDNA or gDNA.

Original handling: Counts of nucleated cells, estimated from reference gene primer amplification, were obtained. Sequenced by immunoSEQ multiplex PCR; TCRdb stores in-frame clones only, minus some. V, J and clone size are taken as reported in that table, and D and trimming were inferred from the DNA itself. The sample lists a few hundred thousand clones; approximately 90% were seen once. Across under 25 US areas, participants ranged in age from about 18 to 89 years. This clone was picked up one time. The sample consisted of PBMCs or T cells enriched from blood (not recorded which). The clonotype comes from a woman in her 30s who had recovered from COVID-19.

CDR3: CASSQESVGGAYGYTF. The CDR3 bases are TGTGCCAGCAGCCAAGAAAGCGTTGGGGGGGCCTATGGCTACACCTTC. This chain links TRBV4-2 with TRBJ1-2, with D tentatively TRBD1 (6 bases). The CDR3 contains 16 residues. V was shortened by 0 bases and J by 4 bases, with 15 bases between the two germline ends. The germline CDR1 and CDR2 sequences are LGHNA and YNFKEQ.